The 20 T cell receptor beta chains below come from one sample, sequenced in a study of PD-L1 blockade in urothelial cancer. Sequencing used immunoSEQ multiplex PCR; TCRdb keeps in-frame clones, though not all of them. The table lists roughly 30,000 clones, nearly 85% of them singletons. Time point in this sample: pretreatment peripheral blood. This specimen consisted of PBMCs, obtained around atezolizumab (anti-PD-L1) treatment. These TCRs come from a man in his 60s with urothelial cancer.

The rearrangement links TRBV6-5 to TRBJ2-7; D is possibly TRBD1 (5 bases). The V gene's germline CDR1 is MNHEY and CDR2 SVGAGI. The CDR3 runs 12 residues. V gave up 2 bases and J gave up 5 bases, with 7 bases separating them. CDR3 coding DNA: TGTGCCAGCAGTTACAGGGGCGACGAGCAGTACTTC. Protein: CASSYRGDEQYF.

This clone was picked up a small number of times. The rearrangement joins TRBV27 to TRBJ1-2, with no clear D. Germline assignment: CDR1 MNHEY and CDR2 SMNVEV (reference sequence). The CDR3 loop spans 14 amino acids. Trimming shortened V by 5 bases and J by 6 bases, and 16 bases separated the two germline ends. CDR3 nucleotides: TGTGCCAGCAGTCCGTGGGAGGGCCGGGATGGCTACACCTTC. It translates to CASSPWEGRDGYTF.

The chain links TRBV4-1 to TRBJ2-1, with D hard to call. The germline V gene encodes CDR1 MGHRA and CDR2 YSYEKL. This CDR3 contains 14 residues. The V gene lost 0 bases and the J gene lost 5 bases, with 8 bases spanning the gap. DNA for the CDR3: TGCGCCAGCAGCCAAGACAGAAAACACAATGAGCAGTTCTTC. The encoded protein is CASSQDRKHNEQFF.

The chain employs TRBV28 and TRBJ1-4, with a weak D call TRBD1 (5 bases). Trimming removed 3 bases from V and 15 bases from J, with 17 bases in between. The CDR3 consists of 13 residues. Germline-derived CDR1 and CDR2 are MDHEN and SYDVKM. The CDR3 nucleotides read TGTGCCAGCAGTTTCCTTGTCCAGGGATTTTTGTTTTTT. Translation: CASSFLVQGFLFF.

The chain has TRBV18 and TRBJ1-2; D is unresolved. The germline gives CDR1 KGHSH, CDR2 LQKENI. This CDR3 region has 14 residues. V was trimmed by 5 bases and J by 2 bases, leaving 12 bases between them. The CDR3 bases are TGTGCCAGCTCAGGGCCAGAGACAAACTATGGCTACACCTTC. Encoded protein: CASSGPETNYGYTF.

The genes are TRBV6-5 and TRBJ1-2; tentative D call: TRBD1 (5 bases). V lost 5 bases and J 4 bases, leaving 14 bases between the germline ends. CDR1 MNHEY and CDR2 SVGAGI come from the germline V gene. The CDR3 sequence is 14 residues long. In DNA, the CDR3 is TGTGCCAGCAGTCGCGGGCAGGGAGGCTATGGCTACACCTTC. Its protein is CASSRGQGGYGYTF.

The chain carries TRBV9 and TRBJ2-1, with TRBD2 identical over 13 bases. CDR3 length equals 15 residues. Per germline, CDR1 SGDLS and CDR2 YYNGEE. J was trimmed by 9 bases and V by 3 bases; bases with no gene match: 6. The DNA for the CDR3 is TGTGCCAGCAGCGGACTAGCGGGAGGCCCAGGTGAGCAGTTCTTC. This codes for CASSGLAGGPGEQFF.

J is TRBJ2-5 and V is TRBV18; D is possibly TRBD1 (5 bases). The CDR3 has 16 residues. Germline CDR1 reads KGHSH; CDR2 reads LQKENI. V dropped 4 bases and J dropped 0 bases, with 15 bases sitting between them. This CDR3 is CASSRPKGVNQETQYF. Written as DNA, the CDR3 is TGTGCCAGCTCACGGCCAAAAGGGGTCAACCAAGAGACCCAGTACTTC. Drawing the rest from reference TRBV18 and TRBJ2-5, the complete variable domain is NAGVMQNPRHLVRRRGQEARLRCSPMKGHSHVYWYRQLPEEGLKFMVYLQKENIIDESGMPKERFSAEFPKEGPSILRIQQVVRGDSAAYFCASSRPKGVNQETQYFGPGTRLLVL.

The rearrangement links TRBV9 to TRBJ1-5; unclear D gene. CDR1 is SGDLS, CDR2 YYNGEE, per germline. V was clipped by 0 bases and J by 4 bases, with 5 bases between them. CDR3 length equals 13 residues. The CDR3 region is CASSVGPNQPQHF. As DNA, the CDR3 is TGTGCCAGCAGCGTAGGGCCGAATCAGCCCCAGCATTTT.

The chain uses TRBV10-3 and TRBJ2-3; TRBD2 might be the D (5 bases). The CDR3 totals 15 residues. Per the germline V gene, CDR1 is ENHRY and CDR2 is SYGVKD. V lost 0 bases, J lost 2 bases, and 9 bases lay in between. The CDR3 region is CAISESASTTDTQYF. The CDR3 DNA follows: TGTGCCATCAGTGAGTCGGCTAGCACCACAGATACGCAGTATTTT.

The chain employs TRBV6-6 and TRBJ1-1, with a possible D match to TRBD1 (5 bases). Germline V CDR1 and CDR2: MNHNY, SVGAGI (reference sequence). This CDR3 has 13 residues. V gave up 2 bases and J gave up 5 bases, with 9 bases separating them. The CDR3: CASSYGGGTEAFF. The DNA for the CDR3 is TGTGCCAGCAGTTACGGGGGAGGGACTGAAGCTTTCTTT.

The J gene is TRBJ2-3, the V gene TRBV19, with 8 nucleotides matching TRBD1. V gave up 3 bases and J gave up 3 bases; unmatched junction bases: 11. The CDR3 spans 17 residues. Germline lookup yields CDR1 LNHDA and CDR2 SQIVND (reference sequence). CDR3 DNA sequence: TGTGCCAGTAGTATGAAGACAGGGGCGGATTGGACAGATACGCAGTATTTT. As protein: CASSMKTGADWTDTQYF.

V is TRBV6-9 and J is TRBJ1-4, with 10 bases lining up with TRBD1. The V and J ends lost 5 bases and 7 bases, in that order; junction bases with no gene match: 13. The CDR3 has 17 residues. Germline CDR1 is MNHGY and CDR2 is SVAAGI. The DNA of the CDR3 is TGTGCCAGCAGTGCCGGGACAGGGGATTTTCATTGTGAAAAACTGTTTTTT. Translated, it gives CASSAGTGDFHCEKLFF.

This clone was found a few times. The CDR3 region is CASSEGGTGNSPLHF. Written as DNA, the CDR3 is TGTGCCAGCAGTGAGGGTGGGACAGGGAATTCACCCCTCCACTTT. The rearrangement joins TRBV6-4 to TRBJ1-6, with 9 bases aligning to TRBD1. V lost 3 bases to trimming and J lost 7 bases; unmatched junction nucleotides: 4. The CDR3 has 15 amino acids. Germline V gene data show CDR1 as MRHNA and CDR2 as SNTAGT.

The CDR3 loop is CASSPLAGGSDTQYF. DNA for the CDR3: TGTGCCAGCAGTCCACTAGCGGGAGGGTCGGATACGCAGTATTTT. The genes are TRBV6-4 and TRBJ2-3, with 13 bases identical to TRBD2. This CDR3 region has 15 residues. Losses at the gene ends were 5 bases for V and 6 bases for J; bases not matched to a gene: 5. Germline V CDR1 and CDR2: MRHNA, SNTAGT.

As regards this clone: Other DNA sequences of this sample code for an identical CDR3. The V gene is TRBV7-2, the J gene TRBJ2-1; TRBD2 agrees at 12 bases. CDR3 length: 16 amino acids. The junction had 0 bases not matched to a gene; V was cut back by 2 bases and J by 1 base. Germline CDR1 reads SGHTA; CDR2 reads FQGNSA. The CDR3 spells CASSLLAGGSYNEQFF. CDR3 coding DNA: TGTGCCAGCAGCTTACTAGCGGGAGGGTCCTACAATGAGCAGTTCTTC. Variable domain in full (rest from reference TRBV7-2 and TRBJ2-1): GAGVSQSPSNKVTEKGKDVELRCDPISGHTALYWYRQSLGQGLEFLIYFQGNSAPDKSGLPSDRFSAERTGGSVSTLTIQRTQQEDSAVYLCASSLLAGGSYNEQFFGPGTRLTVL.

The DNA of the CDR3 is TGTGCCAGCAGCCACCCCCTGGCTAGTAATGACGGGGAGCTGTTTTTT. Amino acids: CASSHPLASNDGELFF. This chain connects TRBV7-3 to TRBJ2-2; D remains ambiguous. The CDR3 has 16 amino acids. Germline CDR1 SGHTA, CDR2 FQGTGA. Trimming left V 5 bases short and J 7 bases short, with 20 bases between.

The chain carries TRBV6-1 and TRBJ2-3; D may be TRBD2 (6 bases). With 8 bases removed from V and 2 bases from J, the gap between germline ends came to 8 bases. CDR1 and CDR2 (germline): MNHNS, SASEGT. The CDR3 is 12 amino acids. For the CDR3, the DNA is TGTGCCAGCCGGGGGTCCACAGATACGCAGTATTTT. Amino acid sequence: CASRGSTDTQYF.

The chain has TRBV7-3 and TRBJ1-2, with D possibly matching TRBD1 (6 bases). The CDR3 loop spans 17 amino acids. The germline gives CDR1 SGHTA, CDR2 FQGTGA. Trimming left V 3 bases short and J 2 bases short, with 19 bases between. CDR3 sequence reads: CASSFPPGVKKNYGYTF. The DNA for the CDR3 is TGTGCCAGCAGCTTCCCTCCAGGGGTTAAAAAGAACTATGGCTACACCTTC.

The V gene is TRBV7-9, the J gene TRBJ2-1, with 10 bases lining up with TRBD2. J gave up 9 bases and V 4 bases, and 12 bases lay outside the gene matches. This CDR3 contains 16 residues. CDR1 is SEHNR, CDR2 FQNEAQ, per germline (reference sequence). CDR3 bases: TGTGCCAGCAGCTCGAGGACTAGCGGCCCTACCCCTGAGCAGTTCTTC. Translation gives CASSSRTSGPTPEQFF.